Listed below are T cell receptor beta chains from one sample, sequenced in a study of blood T cell repertoires in COVID-19. The protocol was immunoSEQ multiplex PCR, while the TCRdb copy is restricted to in-frame clones and leaves out a portion. The sample yields under 200,000 clones, about 85% seen once. The material sequenced was peripheral blood. The receptors were gathered from a young man with acute or convalescent COVID-19. Each CDR3 is given without its conserved first and last residue. Size tells how often a clone was seen (once, few, many) or the class of an expanded clone, and some rows leave it out.

v_gene	j_gene	abundance	CDR3aa
TRBV7-9	TRBJ1-1	NA	ASSTGGNTEAF
TRBV2	TRBJ1-3	once	ASINGQGLGNTIY
TRBV5-4	TRBJ2-5	NA	ASSLPLGSGKTGETQY
TRBV19	TRBJ1-2	NA	ASTTGGNYGYT
TRBV6-4	TRBJ1-5	NA	ASRIGQGNIYSNQPQH
TRBV12-3/TRBV12-4	TRBJ1-1	NA	ASSPRQAEAF
TRBV12-5	TRBJ1-5	once	ASGTGQVSNQPQH
TRBV7-8	TRBJ2-3	NA	ASSPRVVDTQY
TRBV10-3	TRBJ2-7	NA	AISESGGYEQY
TRBV9	TRBJ2-3	NA	ASSVGTSGGFTDTQY
TRBV12-3/TRBV12-4	TRBJ2-5	NA	ASRGQIQETQY
TRBV4-1	TRBJ1-2	NA	ASSSPGTGAYGYT
TRBV27	TRBJ1-1	NA	ASSSQGFNTEAF
TRBV10-1	TRBJ2-2	once	ASREGELTGELF
TRBV5-4	TRBJ2-3	NA	ASSHSTDTQY
TRBV19	TRBJ1-1	NA	ASQPVRDRGSNTEAF
TRBV25-1	TRBJ1-5	NA	ASSAGTYQPQH
TRBV6-5	TRBJ2-7	NA	ASLQGFYAYEQY
TRBV5-1	TRBJ1-5	NA	PGGTGDQPQH
TRBV6-1	TRBJ1-4	NA	ASSEEIQVTNEKLF
TRBV10-1	TRBJ2-5	NA	ASSDDGLSQETQY
TRBV7-2	TRBJ1-2	NA	ASSPDRGRSGYT
TRBV4-1	TRBJ2-2	once	ASSQEGRGHGELF
TRBV7-9	TRBJ2-1	NA	ASSLVGGAEQF